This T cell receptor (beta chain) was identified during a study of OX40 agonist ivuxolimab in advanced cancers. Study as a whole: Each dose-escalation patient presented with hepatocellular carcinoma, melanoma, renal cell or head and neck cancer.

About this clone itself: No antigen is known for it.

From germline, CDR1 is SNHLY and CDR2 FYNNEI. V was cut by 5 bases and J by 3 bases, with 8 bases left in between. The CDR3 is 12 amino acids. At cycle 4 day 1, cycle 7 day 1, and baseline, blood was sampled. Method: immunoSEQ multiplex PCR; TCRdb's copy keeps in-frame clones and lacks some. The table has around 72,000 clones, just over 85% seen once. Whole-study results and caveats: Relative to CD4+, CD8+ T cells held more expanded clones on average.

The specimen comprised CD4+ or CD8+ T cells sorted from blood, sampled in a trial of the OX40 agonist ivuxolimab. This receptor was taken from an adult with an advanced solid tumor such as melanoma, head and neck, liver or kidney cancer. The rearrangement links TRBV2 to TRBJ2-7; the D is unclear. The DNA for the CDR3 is TGTGCCAGCAGTACAGACATCTACGAGCAGTACTTC. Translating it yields CASSTDIYEQYF.